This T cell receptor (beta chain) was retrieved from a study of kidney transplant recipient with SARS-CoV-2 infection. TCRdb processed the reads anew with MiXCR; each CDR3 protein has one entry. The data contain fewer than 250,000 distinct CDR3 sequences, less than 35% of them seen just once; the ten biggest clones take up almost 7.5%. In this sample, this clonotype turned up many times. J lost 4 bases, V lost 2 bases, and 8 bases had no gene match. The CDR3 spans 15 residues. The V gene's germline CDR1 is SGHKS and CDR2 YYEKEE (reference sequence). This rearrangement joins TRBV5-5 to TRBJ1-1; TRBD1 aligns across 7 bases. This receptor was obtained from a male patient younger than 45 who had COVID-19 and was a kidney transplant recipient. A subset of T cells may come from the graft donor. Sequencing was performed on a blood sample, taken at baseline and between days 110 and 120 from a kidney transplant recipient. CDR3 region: CASSLWTGPGTEAFF. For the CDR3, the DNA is TGTGCCAGCAGCTTATGGACAGGTCCCGGCACTGAAGCTTTCTTT.